This T cell receptor (beta chain) stems from a study of cytomegalovirus exposure and HLA in healthy donors. Overall study context: Among about 400 genotyped donors, around 77% fell in the Caucasian-associated ancestry cluster. Study findings and constraints: Later analysis identified about 18,000 TCR beta sequences associated with HLA alleles, using a false discovery rate threshold of 0.05. For most subjects, TCR beta sequences were reported to predict HLA-A and HLA-B alleles with accuracy. The listing of 150 to 200 TCR beta chains classed them as cytomegalovirus-associated.

The PCR used 60 Vbeta and 13 Jbeta primers. Method: immunoSEQ multiplex PCR; TCRdb's copy keeps in-frame clones and lacks some. Of around 50,000 clones listed, 83% are singletons. The CDR3 totals 14 residues. V lost 5 bases and J 7 bases, leaving 15 bases between the germline ends. Germline CDR1 is SGHVS and CDR2 is FNYEAQ. Comments on this clone: The antigen is undetermined.

The source is a man aged 30 to 39 in good health and CMV-seronegative. Sequenced: PBMCs. This sequence joins TRBV7-6 and TRBJ1-5, with a weak D call TRBD1 (6 bases). This CDR3 reads CASSRSVGAQPQHF. In nucleotides, the CDR3 is TGTGCCAGCAGCCGATCCGTGGGGGCCCAGCCCCAGCATTTT.